This is a list of T cell receptor beta chains from one sample in a study of cytomegalovirus exposure and HLA in healthy donors. The repertoire was sequenced with immunoSEQ multiplex PCR; TCRdb's copy has only in-frame clones and lacks some. The sample's table shows 100,000 to 150,000 clones. Material: PBMCs. These receptors originate from a man aged 18 to 29 in good health and CMV-seronegative. CDR3s include the opening cysteine and the closing phenylalanine or tryptophan. The D gene is left open where the match is weak.

D gene,V gene,J gene,CDR3 DNA,CDR3 protein
-,TRBV30,TRBJ1-5,TGTGCCTGGAGTGACTCTAGCAATCAGCCCCAGCATTTT,CAWSDSSNQPQHF
-,TRBV30,TRBJ1-2,TGTGCCTGGAGTGGGAGGTATGGCTACACCTTC,CAWSGRYGYTF
TRBD2,TRBV7-8,TRBJ2-7,TGTGCCAGCAGCGGCCTAGCGGGAGGGCCCTACGAGCAGTACTTC,CASSGLAGGPYEQYF
TRBD2,TRBV7-3,TRBJ2-7,TGTGCCAGCAGCTCGGGGGGTATCTCCTACGAGCAGTACTTC,CASSSGGISYEQYF
-,TRBV4-1,TRBJ2-3,TGCGCCAGCAGCCCCCCAGGGGCAACAGATACGCAGTATTTT,CASSPPGATDTQYF
TRBD1,TRBV12-5,TRBJ1-1,TGTGCTAGTGGTAACCCAACAGGGGGCAGTACGCGTAGGGACACTGAAGCTTTCTTT,CASGNPTGGSTRRDTEAFF
TRBD1,TRBV2,TRBJ1-5,TGTGCCAGCAGCCCCCGGGACAGGGTTCAGCCCCAGCATTTT,CASSPRDRVQPQHF
-,TRBV15,TRBJ2-2,TGTGCCACCAGCAGGACTATGGCCGGGGAGCTGTTTTTT,CATSRTMAGELFF
TRBD2,TRBV19,TRBJ2-1,TGTGCCAGTAGTACTACTAGCGGGAGGCTCTACAATGAGCAGTTCTTC,CASSTTSGRLYNEQFF
-,TRBV7-2,TRBJ1-2,TGTGCCAGCAGCTTAGGTACTTCTAACTATGGCTACACCTTC,CASSLGTSNYGYTF
TRBD1,TRBV11-2,TRBJ1-6,TGTGCCAGCAGCCTAGCCGGGACAGGGGGCAGTTCACCCCTCCACTTT,CASSLAGTGGSSPLHF
-,TRBV29-1,TRBJ1-2,TGCAGCGTTGAAGGGGGGGGTGCCCAGCCTTATGGCTACACCTTC,CSVEGGGAQPYGYTF
-,TRBV12-5,TRBJ1-2,TGTGCTAGTGGTTTTGGGGGGGCAGAAGGCTACACCTTC,CASGFGGAEGYTF
-,TRBV6-5,TRBJ2-2,TGTGCCAGCAGTGAAACAGACACCGGGGAGCTGTTTTTT,CASSETDTGELFF
TRBD1,TRBV7-9,TRBJ1-1,TGTGCCAGCAGAACTACAGGGGTAAACACTGAAGCTTTCTTT,CASRTTGVNTEAFF
-,TRBV6-1,TRBJ2-1,TGTGCCAGCAGTGAACAGGGGAATATGCAGTTCTTC,CASSEQGNMQFF
-,TRBV4-1,TRBJ1-6,TGCGCCAGCAGCCATGGGGCAGGCCGACTTCCTTTCTATAATTCACCCCTCCACTTT,CASSHGAGRLPFYNSPLHF
-,TRBV5-6,TRBJ1-4,TGTGCCAGCAGCCGATTGGACAGAATTGTCCTGTTTTTT,CASSRLDRIVLFF
TRBD2,TRBV6-5,TRBJ2-3,TGTGCCAGCAGAAAAAGCGGGAACACAGATACGCAGTATTTT,CASRKSGNTDTQYF
TRBD1,TRBV19,TRBJ2-7,TGTGCCAGTAGTCCTTTTACCGGGACAGGGATCAACGAGCAGTACTTC,CASSPFTGTGINEQYF
-,TRBV30,TRBJ1-4,TGTGCCTGGAGAAGTTGGACAGCCGAAAAACTGTTTTTT,CAWRSWTAEKLFF
-,TRBV5-1,TRBJ2-5,TGCGCCAGCAGCCCCTACACAGGGTACGGCGAGACCCAGTACTTC,CASSPYTGYGETQYF
-,TRBV28,TRBJ2-7,TGTGCCAGCTTTGGGGCAGGCTCTCCCTACGAGCAGTACTTC,CASFGAGSPYEQYF
TRBD1,TRBV6-1,TRBJ2-6,TGTGCCAGCAGTGAGAAGACAGGGGGCAGTTTATCTGGGGCCAACGTCCTGACTTTC,CASSEKTGGSLSGANVLTF
-,TRBV5-4,TRBJ2-7,TGTGCCAGCAGCGGATACGGAGGAGGGGGCGTGACGGGGGACGAGCAGTACTTC,CASSGYGGGGVTGDEQYF
TRBD1,TRBV6-1,TRBJ2-7,TGTGCCAGCAGGCGGACAGGGGTCTACGAGCAGTACTTC,CASRRTGVYEQYF
-,TRBV5-1,TRBJ1-1,TGCGCCAGCAGCTTCGGGTGGAACACTGAAGCTTTCTTT,CASSFGWNTEAFF
-,TRBV30,TRBJ1-1,TGTGCCTGGAGTGTTGGAAGACCGGGGACTGAAGCTTTCTTT,CAWSVGRPGTEAFF
TRBD1,TRBV27,TRBJ2-7,TGTGCCAGCAGCCGCGGACAGGGGGTGAGGTTGAACGAGCAGTACTTC,CASSRGQGVRLNEQYF
TRBD1,TRBV18,TRBJ1-1,TGTGCCAGCTCCCCCAAACAGGGGGCGCCGGTTGAAGCTTTCTTT,CASSPKQGAPVEAFF
-,TRBV15,TRBJ2-1,TGTGCCACCAGCAGGCGGCGGGCGGGGGAGCAGTTCTTC,CATSRRRAGEQFF
-,TRBV27,TRBJ1-2,TGTGCCAGCAGTTTTAGAGGGGGTGGCTACACCTTC,CASSFRGGGYTF
-,TRBV29-1,TRBJ1-5,TGCAGCGTGAAAACAGACAGGTCTGGCAATCAGCCCCAGCATTTT,CSVKTDRSGNQPQHF
TRBD1,TRBV18,TRBJ1-5,TGTGCCAGTACCCGGGACAGGGGCAATCAGCCCCAGCATTTT,CASTRDRGNQPQHF
-,TRBV30,TRBJ1-2,TGTGCCTGGAGTGGGCGGACAGACTATTATGGCTACACCTTC,CAWSGRTDYYGYTF
TRBD1,TRBV28,TRBJ2-2,TGTGCCAGCAGTTCAACCAGACAGGGGGGAGGGGTCGGGGAGCTGTTTTTT,CASSSTRQGGGVGELFF
-,TRBV30,TRBJ1-1,TGTGCCTGGACCTGGACATTAATGAACACTGAAGCTTTCTTT,CAWTWTLMNTEAFF
TRBD1,TRBV25-1,TRBJ1-2,TGTGCCAGCAGTAACCTTCGGACAGGGCTTAACTATGGCTACACCTTC,CASSNLRTGLNYGYTF
TRBD1,TRBV5-4,TRBJ1-6,TGTGCCAGCAGCTGGCAAACCGGGACAGGGAATTCACCCCTCCACTTT,CASSWQTGTGNSPLHF
-,TRBV5-1,TRBJ2-5,TGCGCCAGCAGCTTGGTATACGAATCACTCAAACAAGAGACCCAGTACTTC,CASSLVYESLKQETQYF
-,TRBV5-1,TRBJ1-2,TGCGCCAGCAGCACGGGTGACTATGGCTACACCTTC,CASSTGDYGYTF
TRBD1,TRBV27,TRBJ1-2,TGTGCCAGCAGCCCCCTCCAGGACAGGTTTAACTATGGCTACACCTTC,CASSPLQDRFNYGYTF
TRBD1,TRBV11-2,TRBJ2-1,TGTGCCAGCAGCTTAGGCGGGACAGGCTCCTACAATGAGCAGTTCTTC,CASSLGGTGSYNEQFF
-,TRBV28,TRBJ1-2,TGTGCCAGCAGTTTAGTGGCAGACTACTATGGCTACACCTTC,CASSLVADYYGYTF
TRBD1,TRBV4-2,TRBJ2-2,TGTGCCAGCAGCCAAGAGACAGGGGTGGTCACCGGGGAGCTGTTTTTT,CASSQETGVVTGELFF
TRBD2,TRBV5-5,TRBJ2-7,TGTGCCAGCACCCTCACTAGCGGGAGGTACGAGCAGTACTTC,CASTLTSGRYEQYF